This entry describes one TCR beta chain. The sample holds a few counts of this clonotype. Its antigen remains undetermined. There are no base qualities to consult, and no much larger clone falls within one base. Sample treatment or condition, as interpreted from the label and publication: allogeneic hematopoietic cell transplantation with graft depleted of TCRalphabeta T cells and CD19 B cells. Transplant recipients were children who received TCRalphabeta/CD19-depleted allogeneic hematopoietic cell grafts. The sample belongs to a study of T-cell reconstitution after alpha-beta-depleted transplantation in children (dated by TCRdb to about 2016). About the investigation overall: The study quantitatively tracked T-cell immune reconstitution after TCRalphabeta/CD19-depleted allogeneic hematopoietic cell transplantation in children using TCR repertoire profiling.

Study-wide findings and limitations: In some patients, high TCRbeta diversity at day 60 was attributed to recipient T cells and intrathymic progenitors that had survived conditioning. About two months after transplant, the apparently early recovery of alphabetaT-cell counts reportedly depended on just several hundred clones that had expanded rapidly and came from non-depleted graft cells. The frequencies of hyperexpanded clones fell over the following months, and after one year, T-cell counts and TCRbeta diversity were mostly attributed to newly produced T cells.

Library preparation used PCR. For sequencing, an Illumina HiSeq 2500 was employed. To normalize quantification of the TCRbeta repertoire, the TCR libraries were built with molecular barcoding that relied on unique molecular identifiers. TCRdb passed the public sequencing reads through fastp at Q25 and MiXCR, retaining productive beta sequences. Each record represents a unique CDR3 protein, reported with the most common genes and DNA among its rows. The sample data list 600,000 to 800,000 distinct CDR3 sequences, and about 12% of these were observed just once. The top ten clones comprise 0.65% to 0.9% of the sample. Trimming at the junction amounts to 8 bases on V and 6 bases on J, and the germline ends lie 11 bases apart. Per the germline V gene, SNHLY is the CDR1 and FYNNEI is the CDR2. From the cysteine through the phenylalanine, the CDR3 covers 12 amino acids. The read is trimmed to its CDR3 DNA, 36 bases read in frame from base 1.

This sequence uses TRBV2 and TRBJ2-1, with TRBD1 perhaps the D gene, on 5 matching bases. The source is a girl aged 2 to 9 with congenital amegakaryocytic thrombocytopenia, due to receive a stem cell transplant. Sequenced here: PBMCs, sampled before TCRalphabeta/CD19-depleted stem cell transplant. The base sequence is TGTGCCAGCCTAGTCAGGGCCAATGAGCAGTTCTTC. It translates to CASLVRANEQFF.